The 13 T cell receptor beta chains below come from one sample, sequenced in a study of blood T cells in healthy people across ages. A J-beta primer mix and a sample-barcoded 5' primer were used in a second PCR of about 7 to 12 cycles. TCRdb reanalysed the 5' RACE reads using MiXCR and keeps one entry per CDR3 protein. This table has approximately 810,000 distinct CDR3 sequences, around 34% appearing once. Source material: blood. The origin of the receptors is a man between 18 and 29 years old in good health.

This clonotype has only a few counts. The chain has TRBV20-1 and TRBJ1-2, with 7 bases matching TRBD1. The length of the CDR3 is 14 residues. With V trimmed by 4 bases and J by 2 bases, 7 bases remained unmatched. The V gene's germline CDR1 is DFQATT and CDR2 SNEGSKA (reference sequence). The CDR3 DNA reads TGCAGTGCTACTCCCGGGACAGTAAACTATGGCTACACCTTC. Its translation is CSATPGTVNYGYTF.

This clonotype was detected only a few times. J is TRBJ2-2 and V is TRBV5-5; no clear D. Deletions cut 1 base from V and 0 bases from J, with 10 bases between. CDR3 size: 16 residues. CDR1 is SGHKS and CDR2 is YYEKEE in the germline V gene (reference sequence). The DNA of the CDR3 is TGTGCCAGCAGCTTGCCCATACACGCGAACACCGGGGAGCTGTTTTTT. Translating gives CASSLPIHANTGELFF.

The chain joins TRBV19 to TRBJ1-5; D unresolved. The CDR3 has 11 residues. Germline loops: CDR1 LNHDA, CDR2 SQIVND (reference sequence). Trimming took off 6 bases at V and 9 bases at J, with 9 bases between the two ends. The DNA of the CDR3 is TGTGCCAGTAGGACGGTGGGGCCCCAGCATTTT. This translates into CASRTVGPQHF.

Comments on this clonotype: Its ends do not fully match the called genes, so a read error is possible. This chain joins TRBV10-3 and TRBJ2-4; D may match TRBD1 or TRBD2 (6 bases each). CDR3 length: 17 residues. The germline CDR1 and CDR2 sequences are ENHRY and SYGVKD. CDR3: CATSEFPMGGAYNEQYF. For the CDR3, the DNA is TGTGCCACCAGTGAGTTCCCAATGGGGGGCGCCTACAATGAACAGTACTTC.

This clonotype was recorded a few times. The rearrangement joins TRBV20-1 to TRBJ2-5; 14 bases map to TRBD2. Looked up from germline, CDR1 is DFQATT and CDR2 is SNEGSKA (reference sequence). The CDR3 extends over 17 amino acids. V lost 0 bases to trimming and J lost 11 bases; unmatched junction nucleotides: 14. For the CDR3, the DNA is TGCAGTGCTAGAGATTCGACTAGCGGGGGGGCAAGCAATGAGCAGTACTTC. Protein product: CSARDSTSGGASNEQYF.

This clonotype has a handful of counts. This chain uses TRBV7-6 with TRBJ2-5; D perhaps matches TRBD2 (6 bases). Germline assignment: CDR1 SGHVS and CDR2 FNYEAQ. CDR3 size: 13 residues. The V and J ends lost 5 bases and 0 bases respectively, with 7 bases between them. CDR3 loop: CASSREYQETQYF. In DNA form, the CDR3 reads TGTGCCAGCAGCCGGGAGTACCAAGAGACCCAGTACTTC.

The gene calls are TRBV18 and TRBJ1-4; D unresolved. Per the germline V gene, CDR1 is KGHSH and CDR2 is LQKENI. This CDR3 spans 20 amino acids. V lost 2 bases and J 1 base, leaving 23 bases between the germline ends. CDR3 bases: TGTGCCAGCTCACCAACGCCCCTCATTTTGGAAGTTGGAACTAATGAAAAACTGTTTTTT. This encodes CASSPTPLILEVGTNEKLFF.

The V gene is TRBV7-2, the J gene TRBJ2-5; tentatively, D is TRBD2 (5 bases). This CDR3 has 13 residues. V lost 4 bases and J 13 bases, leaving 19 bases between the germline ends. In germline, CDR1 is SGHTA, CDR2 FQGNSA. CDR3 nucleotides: TGTGCCAGCAGCTATGAGGCCTCGAGGGCGGGGTACTTC. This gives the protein CASSYEASRAGYF.

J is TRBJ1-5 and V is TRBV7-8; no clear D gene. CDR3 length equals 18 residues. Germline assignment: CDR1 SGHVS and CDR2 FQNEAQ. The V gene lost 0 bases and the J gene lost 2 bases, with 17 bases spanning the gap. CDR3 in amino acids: CASSLASRRRYGNQPQHF. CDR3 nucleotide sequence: TGTGCCAGCAGCTTAGCGTCGAGACGGAGATATGGCAATCAGCCCCAGCATTTT.

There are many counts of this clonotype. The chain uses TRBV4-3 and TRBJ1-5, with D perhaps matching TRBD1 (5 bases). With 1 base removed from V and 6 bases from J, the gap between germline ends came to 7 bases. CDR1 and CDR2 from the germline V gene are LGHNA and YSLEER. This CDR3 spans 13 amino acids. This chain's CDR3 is CASSQGGIQPQHF. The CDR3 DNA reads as TGCGCCAGCAGCCAAGGGGGGATTCAGCCCCAGCATTTT.

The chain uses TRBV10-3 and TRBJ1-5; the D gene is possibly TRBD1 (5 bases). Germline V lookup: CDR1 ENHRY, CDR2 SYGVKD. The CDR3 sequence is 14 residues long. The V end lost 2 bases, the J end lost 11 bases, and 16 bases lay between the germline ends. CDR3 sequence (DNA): TGTGCCATCAGTGAGGGCACGGCTGGGGGAGCCCAGCATTTT. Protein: CAISEGTAGGAQHF.

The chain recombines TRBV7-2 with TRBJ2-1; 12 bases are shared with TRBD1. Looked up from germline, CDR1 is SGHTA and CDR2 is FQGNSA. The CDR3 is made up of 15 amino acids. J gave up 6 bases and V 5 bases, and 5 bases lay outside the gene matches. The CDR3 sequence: CASSAGQGASNEQFF. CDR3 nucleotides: TGTGCCAGCAGCGCGGGACAGGGGGCGAGCAATGAGCAGTTCTTC.

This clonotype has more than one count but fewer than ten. The CDR3 loop is CASSPRRPNQPQHF. DNA for the CDR3: TGTGCCAGCAGTCCCCGGAGGCCGAATCAGCCCCAGCATTTT. The V call is TRBV21-1, the J call TRBJ1-5; the table's TRBD1 call for D was not verified on the DNA. TRBV21-1 corresponds to a pseudogene. This CDR3 contains 14 residues.